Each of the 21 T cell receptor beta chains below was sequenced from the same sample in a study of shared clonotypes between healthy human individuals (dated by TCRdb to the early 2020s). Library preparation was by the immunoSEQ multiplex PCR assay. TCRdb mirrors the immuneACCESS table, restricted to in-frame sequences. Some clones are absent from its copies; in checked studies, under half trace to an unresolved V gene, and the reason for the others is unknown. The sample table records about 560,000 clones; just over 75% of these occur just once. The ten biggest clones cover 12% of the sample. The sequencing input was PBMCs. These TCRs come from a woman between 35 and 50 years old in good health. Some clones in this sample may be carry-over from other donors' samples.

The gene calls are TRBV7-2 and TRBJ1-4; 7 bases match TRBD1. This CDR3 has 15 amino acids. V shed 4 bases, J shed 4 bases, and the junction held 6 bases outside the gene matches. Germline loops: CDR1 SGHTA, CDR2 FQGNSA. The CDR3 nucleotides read TGTGCCAGCAGCTACCAAGGGGGCCATAATGAAAAACTGTTTTTT. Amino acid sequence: CASSYQGGHNEKLFF.

CDR3 amino acids: CASSVEARISYNEQFF. In nucleotides, the CDR3 is TGTGCCAGCAGTGTAGAGGCGAGGATTTCCTACAATGAGCAGTTCTTC. The genes are TRBV2 and TRBJ2-1; no clear D. The CDR3 sequence is 16 residues long. Per germline, CDR1 SNHLY and CDR2 FYNNEI. V lost 4 bases to trimming and J lost 1 base, with 14 bases between them.

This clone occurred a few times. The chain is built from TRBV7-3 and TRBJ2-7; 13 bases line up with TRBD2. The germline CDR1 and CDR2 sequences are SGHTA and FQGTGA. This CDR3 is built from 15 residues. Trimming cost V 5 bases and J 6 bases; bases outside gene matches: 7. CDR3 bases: TGTGCCAGCAGCACGACTAGCGGGGGGCTAGCCGAGCAGTACTTC. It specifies CASSTTSGGLAEQYF.

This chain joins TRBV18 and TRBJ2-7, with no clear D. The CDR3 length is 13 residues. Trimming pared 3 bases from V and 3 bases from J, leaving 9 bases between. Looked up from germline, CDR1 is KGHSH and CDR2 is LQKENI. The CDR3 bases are TGTGCCAGCTCACCCGAGACCTACTACGAGCAGTACTTC. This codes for CASSPETYYEQYF.

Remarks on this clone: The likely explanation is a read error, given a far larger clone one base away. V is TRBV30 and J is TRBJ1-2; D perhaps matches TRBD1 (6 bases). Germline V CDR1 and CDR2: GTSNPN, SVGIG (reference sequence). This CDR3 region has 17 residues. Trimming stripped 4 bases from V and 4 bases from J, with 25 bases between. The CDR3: CAWISPGTRGRSYGYTF. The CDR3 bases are TGTGCCTGGATCTCTCCGGGGACCAGGGGTCGGAGCTATGGCTACACCTTC.

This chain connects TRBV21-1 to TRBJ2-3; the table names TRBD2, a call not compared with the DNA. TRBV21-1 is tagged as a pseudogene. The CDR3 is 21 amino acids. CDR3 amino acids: CASSKVALLTSGRAFRDTQYF. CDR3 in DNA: TGTGCCAGCAGCAAAGTAGCTCTTTTGACTAGCGGGAGGGCCTTTAGAGATACGCAGTATTTT.

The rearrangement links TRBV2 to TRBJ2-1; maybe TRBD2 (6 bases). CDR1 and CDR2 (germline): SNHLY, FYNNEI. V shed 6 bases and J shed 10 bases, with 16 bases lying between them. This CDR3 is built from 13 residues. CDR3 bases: TGTGCCAGCAGGTCCGGGGGATTCAACGAGCAGTTCTTC. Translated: CASRSGGFNEQFF.

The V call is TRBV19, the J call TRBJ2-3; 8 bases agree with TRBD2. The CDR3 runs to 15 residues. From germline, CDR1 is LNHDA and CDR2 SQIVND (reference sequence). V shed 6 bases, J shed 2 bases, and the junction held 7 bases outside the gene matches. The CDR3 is CASRRLAGPTDTQYF. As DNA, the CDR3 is TGTGCCAGTAGACGTCTAGCGGGTCCCACAGATACGCAGTATTTT.

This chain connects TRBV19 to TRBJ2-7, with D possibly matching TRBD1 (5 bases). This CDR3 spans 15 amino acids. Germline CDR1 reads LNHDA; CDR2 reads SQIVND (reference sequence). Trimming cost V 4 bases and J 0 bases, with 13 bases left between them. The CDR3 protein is CASSSDSASSYEQYF. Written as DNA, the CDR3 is TGTGCCAGTAGTAGCGACAGCGCTAGCTCCTACGAGCAGTACTTC.

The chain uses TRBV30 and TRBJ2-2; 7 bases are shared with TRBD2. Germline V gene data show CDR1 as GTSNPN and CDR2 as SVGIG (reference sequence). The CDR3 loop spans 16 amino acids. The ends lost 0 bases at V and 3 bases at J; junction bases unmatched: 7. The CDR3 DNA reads TGTGCCTGGAGTGTACCGGGCGGGAGCCACACCGGGGAGCTGTTTTTT. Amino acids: CAWSVPGGSHTGELFF.

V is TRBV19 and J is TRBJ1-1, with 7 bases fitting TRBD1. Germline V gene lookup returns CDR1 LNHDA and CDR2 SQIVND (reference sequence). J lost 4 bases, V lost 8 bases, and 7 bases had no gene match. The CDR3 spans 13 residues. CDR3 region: CASGKDRTTEAFF. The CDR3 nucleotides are TGTGCCAGTGGAAAGGACAGGACCACTGAAGCTTTCTTT. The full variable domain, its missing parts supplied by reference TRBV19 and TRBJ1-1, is DGGITQSPKYLFRKEGQNVTLSCEQNLNHDAMYWYRQDPGQGLRLIYYSQIVNDFQKGDIAEGYSVSREKKESFPLTVTSAQKNPTAFYLCASGKDRTTEAFFGQGTRLTVV.

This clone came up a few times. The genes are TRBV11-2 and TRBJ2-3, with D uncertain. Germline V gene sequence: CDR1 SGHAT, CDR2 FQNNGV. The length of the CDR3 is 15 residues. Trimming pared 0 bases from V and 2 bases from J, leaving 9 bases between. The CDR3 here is CASSLDPTPTDTQYF. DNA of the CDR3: TGTGCCAGCAGCTTAGATCCTACTCCCACAGATACGCAGTATTTT.

CDR3 amino acids: CASSQGWDRGQVTEAFF. The CDR3 DNA is TGTGCCAGCAGCCAGGGTTGGGACAGGGGGCAGGTCACTGAAGCTTTCTTT. The V call is TRBV5-8, the J call TRBJ1-1, with TRBD1 identical over 12 bases. V gave up 4 bases and J gave up 4 bases; unmatched junction bases: 11. Germline CDR1 is SGHTS and CDR2 is YDEGEE. This CDR3 has 17 residues.

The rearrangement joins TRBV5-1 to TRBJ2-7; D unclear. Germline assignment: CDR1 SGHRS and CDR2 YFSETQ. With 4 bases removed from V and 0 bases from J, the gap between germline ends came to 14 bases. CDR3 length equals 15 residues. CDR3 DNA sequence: TGCGCCAGCAGCCCCCGCAGCCTCAACTCCTACGAGCAGTACTTC. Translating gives CASSPRSLNSYEQYF.

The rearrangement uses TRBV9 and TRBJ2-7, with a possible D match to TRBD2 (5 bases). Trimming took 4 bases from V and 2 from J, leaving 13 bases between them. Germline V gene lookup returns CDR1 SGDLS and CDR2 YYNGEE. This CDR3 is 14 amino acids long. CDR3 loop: CASSPTWGAYEQYF. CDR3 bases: TGTGCCAGCAGCCCAACGTGGGGAGCCTACGAGCAGTACTTC.

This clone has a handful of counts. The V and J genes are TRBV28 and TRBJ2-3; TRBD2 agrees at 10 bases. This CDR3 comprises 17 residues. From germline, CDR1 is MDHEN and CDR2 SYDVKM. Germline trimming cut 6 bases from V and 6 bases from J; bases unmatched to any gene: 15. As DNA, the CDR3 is TGTGCCAGCAGCTCCCCGTTCGGGCTAGCGGGAGCGGATACGCAGTATTTT. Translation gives CASSSPFGLAGADTQYF.

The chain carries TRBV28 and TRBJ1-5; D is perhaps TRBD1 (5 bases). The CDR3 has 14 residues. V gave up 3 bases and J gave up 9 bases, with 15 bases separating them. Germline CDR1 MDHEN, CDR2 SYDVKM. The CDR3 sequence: CASSLVGGDGPQHF. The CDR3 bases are TGTGCCAGCAGTTTGGTGGGAGGGGACGGGCCCCAGCATTTT.

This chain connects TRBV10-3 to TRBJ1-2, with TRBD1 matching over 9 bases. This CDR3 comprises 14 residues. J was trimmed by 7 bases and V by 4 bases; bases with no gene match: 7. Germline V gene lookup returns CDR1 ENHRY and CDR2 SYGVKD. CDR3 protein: CAISAVGQGSGYTF. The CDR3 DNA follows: TGTGCCATCAGTGCGGTAGGACAGGGGTCTGGCTACACCTTC.

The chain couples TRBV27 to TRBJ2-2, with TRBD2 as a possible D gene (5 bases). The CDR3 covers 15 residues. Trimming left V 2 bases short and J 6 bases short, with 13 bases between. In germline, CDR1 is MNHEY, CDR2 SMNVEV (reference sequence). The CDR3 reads CASSLSGRVPGELFF. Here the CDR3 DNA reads TGTGCCAGCAGTTTAAGTGGGAGAGTTCCCGGGGAGCTGTTTTTT.

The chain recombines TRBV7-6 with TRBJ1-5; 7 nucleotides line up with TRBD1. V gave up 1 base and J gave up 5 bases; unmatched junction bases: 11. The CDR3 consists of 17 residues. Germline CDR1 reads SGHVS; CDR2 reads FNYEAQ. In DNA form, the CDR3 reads TGTGCCAGCAGCTTAGGGCGAGCAGGGACAGCATATCAGCCCCAGCATTTT. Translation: CASSLGRAGTAYQPQHF.

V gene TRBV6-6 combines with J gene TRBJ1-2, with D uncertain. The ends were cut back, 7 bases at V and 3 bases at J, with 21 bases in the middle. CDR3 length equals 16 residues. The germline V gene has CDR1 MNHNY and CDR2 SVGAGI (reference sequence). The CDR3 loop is CASTPPKGPLDYGYTF. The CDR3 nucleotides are TGTGCCAGCACCCCCCCAAAGGGCCCCCTAGACTATGGCTACACCTTC.